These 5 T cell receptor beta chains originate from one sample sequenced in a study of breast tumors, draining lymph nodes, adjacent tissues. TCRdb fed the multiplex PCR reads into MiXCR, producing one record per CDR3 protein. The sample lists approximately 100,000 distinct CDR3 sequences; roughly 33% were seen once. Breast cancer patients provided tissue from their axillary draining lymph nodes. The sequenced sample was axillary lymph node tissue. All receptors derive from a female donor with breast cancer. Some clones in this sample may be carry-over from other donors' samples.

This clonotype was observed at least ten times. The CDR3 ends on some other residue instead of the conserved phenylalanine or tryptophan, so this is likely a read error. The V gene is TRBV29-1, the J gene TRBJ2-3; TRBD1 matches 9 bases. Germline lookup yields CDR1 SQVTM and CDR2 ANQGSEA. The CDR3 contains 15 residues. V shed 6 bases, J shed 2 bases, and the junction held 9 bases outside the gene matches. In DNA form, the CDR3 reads TGCAGCGTCGGTGGTGGGGACAGGGCCACAGATACGCAGTATTCT. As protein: CSVGGGDRATDTQYS.

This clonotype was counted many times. CDR3 bases: TGTGCCAGCAGCTTAGAAGGAGCGGGGCTCACAGATACGCAGTATTTT. Its protein product is CASSLEGAGLTDTQYF. This sequence joins TRBV11-3 and TRBJ2-3, with 7 bases identical to TRBD2. Germline V gene data show CDR1 as SGHNT and CDR2 as YENEEA. The CDR3 covers 16 residues. J gave up 2 bases and V 0 bases, and 5 bases lay outside the gene matches.

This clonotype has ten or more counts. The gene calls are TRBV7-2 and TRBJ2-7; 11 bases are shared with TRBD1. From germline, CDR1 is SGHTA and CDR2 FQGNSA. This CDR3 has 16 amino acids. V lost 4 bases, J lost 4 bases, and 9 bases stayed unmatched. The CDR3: CASSYKWTGGEYEQYF. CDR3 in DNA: TGTGCCAGCAGCTACAAATGGACAGGGGGCGAGTACGAGCAGTACTTC. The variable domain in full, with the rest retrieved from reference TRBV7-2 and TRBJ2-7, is GAGVSQSPSNKVTEKGKDVELRCDPISGHTALYWYRQSLGQGLEFLIYFQGNSAPDKSGLPSDRFSAERTGGSVSTLTIQRTQQEDSAVYLCASSYKWTGGEYEQYFGPGTRLTVT.

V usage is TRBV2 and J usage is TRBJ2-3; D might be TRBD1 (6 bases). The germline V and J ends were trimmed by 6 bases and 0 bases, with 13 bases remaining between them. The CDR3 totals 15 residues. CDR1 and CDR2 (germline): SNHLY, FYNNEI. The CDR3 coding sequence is TGTGCCAGCAGGCCTGGGACATACAGCACAGATACGCAGTATTTT. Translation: CASRPGTYSTDTQYF.

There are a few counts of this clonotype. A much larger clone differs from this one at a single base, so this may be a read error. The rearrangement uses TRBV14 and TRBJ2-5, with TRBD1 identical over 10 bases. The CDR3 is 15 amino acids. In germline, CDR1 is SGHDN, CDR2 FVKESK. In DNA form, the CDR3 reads TGTGCCAGCAGCCTATGGACAGGGGGACGAGAGACCCCGTACTTC. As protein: CASSLWTGGRETPYF.